This TCR beta chain stems from a study of CD8 T cells in Susac syndrome. General study results and limits: An acknowledgment was made by the study that its TCR sequencing and HLA analysis involved relatively few individuals.

Reverse transcription of roughly 0.5 to 1 ug RNA was carried out with random hexamers. MiXCR, run by TCRdb on the immunoSEQ multiplex PCR reads, gives a single entry per CDR3 protein. The sample consists of approximately 160,000 distinct CDR3 sequences, around 94% of them appearing once. The CDR3 is made up of 14 amino acids. J was trimmed by 6 bases and V by 5 bases; bases with no gene match: 10. CDR1 and CDR2 from the germline V gene are LNHDA and SQIVND (reference sequence). Concerning this clonotype: Its antigen remains unknown.

This TCR was recovered from a human donor with multiple sclerosis. The chain is built from TRBV19 and TRBJ2-7; 7 bases line up with TRBD1. What was sequenced was CD4+ T cells from PBMCs. The CDR3 DNA is TGTGCCAGTAGTGCCCGCCAACAGGGGACCGAGCAGTACTTC. Translated: CASSARQQGTEQYF.